The 4 T cell receptor beta chains below all came from one sample that was sequenced in a study of Graves' ophthalmopathy and Graves' hyperthyroidism. Amplification from RNA transcripts yielded the TCR beta CDR3 regions. Second-round multiplex PCR came after a first-round RT-PCR that employed HTBI primers. TCRdb processed the multiplex PCR reads anew with MiXCR; each CDR3 protein has one entry. The sample has about 400,000 distinct CDR3 sequences, 15% to 19% seen once. Input material: peripheral blood. These receptor sequences come from a young woman with stable Graves' hyperthyroidism.

The sample holds many counts of this clonotype. The rearrangement uses TRBV6-1 and TRBJ1-1; D gene ambiguous. The CDR3 contains 13 residues. CDR1 is MNHNS, CDR2 SASEGT, per germline. V gave up 5 bases and J gave up 4 bases, with 11 bases separating them. The chain's CDR3 is CASSPVRGTEAFF. The DNA for the CDR3 is TGTGCCAGCAGTCCGGTACGGGGCACTGAAGCTTTCTTT.

This clonotype appeared many times. An end of the junction does not agree with germline; a read error may underlie this. This chain uses TRBV19 with TRBJ1-1, with a weak D call TRBD1 (5 bases). Germline CDR1 is LNHDA and CDR2 is SQIVND (reference sequence). The CDR3 loop spans 16 amino acids. The CDR3 reads CASRIGDLGLNTEAFF. CDR3 in DNA: TGTGCCAGTAGAATAGGGGATCTTGGGCTGAACACTGAAGCTTTCTTT.

The chain is built from TRBV5-1 and TRBJ1-6; D gene ambiguous. Germline CDR1 SGHRS, CDR2 YFSETQ. Trimming shortened V by 0 bases and J by 9 bases, and 16 bases separated the two germline ends. The CDR3 covers 16 residues. Here the CDR3 reads CASSLGTRVILSPLHF. CDR3 in DNA: TGCGCCAGCAGCTTGGGGACCCGAGTGATCCTTTCACCCCTCCACTTT.

The chain is built from TRBV9 and TRBJ2-2; 8 bases fit TRBD1. Looked up from germline, CDR1 is SGDLS and CDR2 is YYNGEE. With 7 bases clipped from V and 5 bases from J, the junction kept 4 bases outside the gene matches. The CDR3 totals 13 residues. The CDR3 DNA reads TGTGCCAGCGGGCGGACAGGGACCGGGGAGCTGTTTTTT. Its protein product is CASGRTGTGELFF.